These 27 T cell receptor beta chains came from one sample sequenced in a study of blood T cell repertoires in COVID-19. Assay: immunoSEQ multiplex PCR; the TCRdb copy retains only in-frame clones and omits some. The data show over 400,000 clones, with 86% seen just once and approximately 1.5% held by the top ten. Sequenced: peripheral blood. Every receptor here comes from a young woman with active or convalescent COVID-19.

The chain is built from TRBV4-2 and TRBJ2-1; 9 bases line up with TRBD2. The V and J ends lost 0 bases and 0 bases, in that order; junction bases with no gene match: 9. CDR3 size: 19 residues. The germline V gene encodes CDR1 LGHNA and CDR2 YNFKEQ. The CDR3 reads CASSQDGVRGGGSYNEQFF. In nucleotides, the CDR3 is TGTGCCAGCAGCCAAGATGGCGTGCGCGGGGGGGGCTCCTACAATGAGCAGTTCTTC.

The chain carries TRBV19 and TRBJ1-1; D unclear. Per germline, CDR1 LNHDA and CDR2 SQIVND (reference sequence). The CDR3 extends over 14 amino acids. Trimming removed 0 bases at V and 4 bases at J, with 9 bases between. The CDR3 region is CASSIEARGTEAFF. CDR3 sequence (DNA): TGTGCCAGTAGTATAGAGGCCAGAGGCACTGAAGCTTTCTTT.

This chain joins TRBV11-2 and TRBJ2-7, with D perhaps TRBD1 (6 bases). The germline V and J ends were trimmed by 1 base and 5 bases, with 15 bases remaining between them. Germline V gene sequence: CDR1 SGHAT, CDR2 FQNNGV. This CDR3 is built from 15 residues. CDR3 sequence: CASSLARRGPNEQYF. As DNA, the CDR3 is TGTGCCAGCAGCTTAGCTCGCAGGGGACCGAACGAGCAGTACTTC.

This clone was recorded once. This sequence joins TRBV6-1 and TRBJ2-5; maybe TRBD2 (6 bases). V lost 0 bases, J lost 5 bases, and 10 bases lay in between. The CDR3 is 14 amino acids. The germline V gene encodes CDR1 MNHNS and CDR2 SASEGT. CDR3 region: CASSEAPGSETQYF. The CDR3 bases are TGTGCCAGCAGTGAAGCGCCCGGGAGCGAGACCCAGTACTTC.

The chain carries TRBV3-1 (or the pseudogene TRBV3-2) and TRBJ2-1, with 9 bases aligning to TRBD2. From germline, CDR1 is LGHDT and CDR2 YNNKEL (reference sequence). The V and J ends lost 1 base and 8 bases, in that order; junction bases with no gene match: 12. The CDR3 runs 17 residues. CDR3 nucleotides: TGTGCCAGCAGCCAAGTACTGGGCGGGAGGGCCATCGATGAGCAGTTCTTC. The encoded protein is CASSQVLGGRAIDEQFF.

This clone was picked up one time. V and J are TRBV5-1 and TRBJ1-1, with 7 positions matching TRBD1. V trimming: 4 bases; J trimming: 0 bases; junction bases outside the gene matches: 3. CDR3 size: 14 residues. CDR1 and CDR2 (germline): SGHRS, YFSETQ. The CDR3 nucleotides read TGCGCCAGCAGCAAGGGGGCTCTGAACACTGAAGCTTTCTTT. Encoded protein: CASSKGALNTEAFF.

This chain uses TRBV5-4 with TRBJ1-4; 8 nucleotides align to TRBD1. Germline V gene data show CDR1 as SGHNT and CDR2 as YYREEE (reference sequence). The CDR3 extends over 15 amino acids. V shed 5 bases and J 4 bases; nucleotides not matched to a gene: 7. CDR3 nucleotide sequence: TGTGCCAGCAGGCGGGGGACAGGCGATAATGAAAAACTGTTTTTT. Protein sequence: CASRRGTGDNEKLFF. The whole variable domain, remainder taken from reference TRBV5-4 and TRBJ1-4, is ETGVTQSPTHLIKTRGQQVTLRCSSQSGHNTVSWYQQALGQGPQFIFQYYREEENGRGNFPPRFSGLQFPNYSSELNVNALELDDSALYLCASRRGTGDNEKLFFGSGTQLSVL.

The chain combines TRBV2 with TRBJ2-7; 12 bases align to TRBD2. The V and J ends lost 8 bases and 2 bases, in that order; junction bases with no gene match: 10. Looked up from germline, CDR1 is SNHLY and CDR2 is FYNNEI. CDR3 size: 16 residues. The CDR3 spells CASLGPSGGETYEQYF. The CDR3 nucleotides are TGTGCCAGCCTGGGCCCTAGCGGGGGGGAAACCTACGAGCAGTACTTC. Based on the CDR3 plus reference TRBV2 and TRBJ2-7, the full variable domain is EPEVTQTPSHQVTQMGQEVILRCVPISNHLYFYWYRQILGQKVEFLVSFYNNEISEKSEIFDDQFSVERPDGSNFTLKIRSTKLEDSAMYFCASLGPSGGETYEQYFGPGTRLTVT.

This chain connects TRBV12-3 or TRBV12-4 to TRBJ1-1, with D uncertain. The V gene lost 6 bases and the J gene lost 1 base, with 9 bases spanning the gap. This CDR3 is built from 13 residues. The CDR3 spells CASSRDPNTEAFF. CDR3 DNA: TGTGCCAGCAGCCGGGATCCGAACACTGAAGCTTTCTTT.

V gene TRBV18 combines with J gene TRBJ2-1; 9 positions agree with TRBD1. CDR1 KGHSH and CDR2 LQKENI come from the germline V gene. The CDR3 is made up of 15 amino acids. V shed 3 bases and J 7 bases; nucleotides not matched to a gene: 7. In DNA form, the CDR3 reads TGTGCCAGCTCACCCGGGGGACAGGGTACGAATGAGCAGTTCTTC. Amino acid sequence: CASSPGGQGTNEQFF.

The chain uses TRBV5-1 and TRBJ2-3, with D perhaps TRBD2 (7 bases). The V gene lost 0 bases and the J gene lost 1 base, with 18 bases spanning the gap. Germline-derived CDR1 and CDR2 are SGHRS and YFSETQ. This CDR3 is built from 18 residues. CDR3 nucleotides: TGCGCCAGCAGCTTGGAACCGGGGGGCAGAGGAGGCACAGATACGCAGTATTTT. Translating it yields CASSLEPGGRGGTDTQYF.

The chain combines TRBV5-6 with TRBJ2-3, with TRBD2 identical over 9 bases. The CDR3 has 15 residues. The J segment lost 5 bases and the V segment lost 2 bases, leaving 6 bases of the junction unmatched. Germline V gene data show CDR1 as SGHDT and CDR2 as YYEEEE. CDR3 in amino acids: CASSLPGLAIDTQYF. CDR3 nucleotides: TGTGCCAGCAGCTTACCGGGACTAGCTATAGATACGCAGTATTTT.

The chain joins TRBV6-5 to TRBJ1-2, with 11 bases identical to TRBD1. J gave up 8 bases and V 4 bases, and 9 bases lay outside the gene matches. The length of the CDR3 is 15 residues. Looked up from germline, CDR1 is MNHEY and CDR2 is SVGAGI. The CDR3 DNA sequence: TGTGCCAGCAGTTCCGGGACAGGGGGGTTTTACGGCTACACCTTC. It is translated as CASSSGTGGFYGYTF.

The CDR3 loop is CASSGLTSNQPQHF. In DNA form, the CDR3 reads TGTGCCAGCAGTGGACTGACTAGCAATCAGCCCCAGCATTTT. The V and J genes are TRBV2 and TRBJ1-5; D is unclear. The ends were cut back, 4 bases at V and 0 bases at J, with 7 bases in the middle. CDR3 length: 14 amino acids. The V gene's germline CDR1 is SNHLY and CDR2 FYNNEI.

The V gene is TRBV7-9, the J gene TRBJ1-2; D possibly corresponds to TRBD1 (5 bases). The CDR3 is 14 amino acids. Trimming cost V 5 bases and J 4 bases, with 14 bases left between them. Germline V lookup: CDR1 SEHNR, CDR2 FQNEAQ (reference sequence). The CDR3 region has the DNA TGTGCCAGCAGCCAAGGGGCCAGACCCTATGGCTACACCTTC. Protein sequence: CASSQGARPYGYTF.

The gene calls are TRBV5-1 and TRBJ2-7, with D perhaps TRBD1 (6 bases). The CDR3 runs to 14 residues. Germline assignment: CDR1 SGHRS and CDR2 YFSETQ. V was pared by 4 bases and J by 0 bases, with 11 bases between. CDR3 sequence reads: CASSRTEGSYEQYF. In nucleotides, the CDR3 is TGCGCCAGCAGCCGGACAGAGGGCTCCTACGAGCAGTACTTC.

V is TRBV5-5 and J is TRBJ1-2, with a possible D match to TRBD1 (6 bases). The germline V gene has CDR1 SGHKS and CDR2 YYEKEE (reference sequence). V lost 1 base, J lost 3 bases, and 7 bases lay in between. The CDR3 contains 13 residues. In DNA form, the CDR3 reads TGTGCCAGCAGCTTGTCAGGGGACTATGGCTACACCTTC. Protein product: CASSLSGDYGYTF. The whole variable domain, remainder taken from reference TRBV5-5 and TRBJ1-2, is DAGVTQSPTHLIKTRGQQVTLRCSPISGHKSVSWYQQVLGQGPQFIFQYYEKEERGRGNFPDRFSARQFPNYSSELNVNALLLGDSALYLCASSLSGDYGYTFGSGTRLTVV.

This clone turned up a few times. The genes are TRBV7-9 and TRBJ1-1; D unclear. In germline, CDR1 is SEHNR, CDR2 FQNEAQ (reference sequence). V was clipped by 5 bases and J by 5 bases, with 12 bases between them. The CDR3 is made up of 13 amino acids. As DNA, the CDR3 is TGTGCCAGCAGCGACGGACTTGAGACTGAAGCTTTCTTT. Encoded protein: CASSDGLETEAFF.

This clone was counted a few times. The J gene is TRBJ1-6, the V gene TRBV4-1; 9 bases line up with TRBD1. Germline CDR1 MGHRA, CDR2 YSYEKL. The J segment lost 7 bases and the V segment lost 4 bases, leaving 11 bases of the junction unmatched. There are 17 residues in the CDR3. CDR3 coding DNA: TGCGCCAGCAGCCCCGGAGAATTGGGACAGGGAAATTCACCCCTCCACTTT. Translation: CASSPGELGQGNSPLHF.

This CDR3 reads CATSPGLGYGYTF. The DNA of the CDR3 is TGTGCCACCAGTCCTGGACTAGGCTATGGCTACACCTTC. The chain is built from TRBV24-1 and TRBJ1-2; D call uncertain. The CDR3 extends over 13 amino acids. V shed 6 bases and J shed 4 bases, with 11 bases lying between them. Germline V CDR1 and CDR2: KGHDR, SFDVKD.

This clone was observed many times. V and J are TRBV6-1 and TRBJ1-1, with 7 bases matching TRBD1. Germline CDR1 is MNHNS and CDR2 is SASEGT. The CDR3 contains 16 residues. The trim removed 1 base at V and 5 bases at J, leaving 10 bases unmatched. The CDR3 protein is CASSEGSGGYETEAFF. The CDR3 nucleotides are TGTGCCAGCAGTGAAGGATCAGGGGGGTATGAGACTGAAGCTTTCTTT.

The CDR3 DNA reads as TGTGCCAGTAGTATACTCAGGTCCACCGGGGAGCTGTTTTTT. Translation: CASSILRSTGELFF. The V and J genes are TRBV19 and TRBJ2-2; no definite D call. The CDR3 has 14 amino acids. Germline CDR1 LNHDA, CDR2 SQIVND (reference sequence). V was shortened by 2 bases and J by 4 bases, with 8 bases between the two germline ends.

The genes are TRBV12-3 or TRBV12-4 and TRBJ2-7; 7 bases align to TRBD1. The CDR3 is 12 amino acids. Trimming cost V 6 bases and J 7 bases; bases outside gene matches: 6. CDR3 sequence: CASRTGVGEQYF. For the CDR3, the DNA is TGTGCCAGCAGAACAGGGGTAGGGGAGCAGTACTTC.

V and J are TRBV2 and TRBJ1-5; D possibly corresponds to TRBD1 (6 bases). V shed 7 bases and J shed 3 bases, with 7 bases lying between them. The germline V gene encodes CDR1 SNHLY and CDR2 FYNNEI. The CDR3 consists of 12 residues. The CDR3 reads CASTGDNQPQHF. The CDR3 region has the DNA TGTGCCAGCACAGGGGACAATCAGCCCCAGCATTTT.

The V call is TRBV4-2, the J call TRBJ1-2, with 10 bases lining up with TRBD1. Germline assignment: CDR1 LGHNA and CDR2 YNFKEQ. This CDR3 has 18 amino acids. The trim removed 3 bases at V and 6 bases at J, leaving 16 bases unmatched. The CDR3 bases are TGTGCCAGCAGCCACCCCTCACAGTCCCCGGGACAGGGGAATGGCTACACCTTC. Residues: CASSHPSQSPGQGNGYTF.

This chain's CDR3 is CASSLLAGGDGYTF. The CDR3 DNA follows: TGTGCCAGCAGTCTTCTAGCGGGGGGGGATGGCTACACCTTC. The chain joins TRBV6-5 to TRBJ1-2; a weak D match, TRBD1 (5 bases). Germline assignment: CDR1 MNHEY and CDR2 SVGAGI. There are 14 residues in the CDR3. Trimming cost V 5 bases and J 6 bases, with 16 bases left between them.

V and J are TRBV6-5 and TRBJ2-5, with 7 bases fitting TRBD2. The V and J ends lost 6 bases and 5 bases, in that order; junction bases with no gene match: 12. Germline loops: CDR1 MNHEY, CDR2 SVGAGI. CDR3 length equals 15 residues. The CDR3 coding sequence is TGTGCCAGCAGAGTCACCAGAGGGACTATCGAGACCCAGTACTTC. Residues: CASRVTRGTIETQYF.